These 17 T cell receptor beta chains came from one sample sequenced in a study of blood T cells in healthy people across ages. A second 7 to 11 cycle PCR used barcoded and J-beta primers. TCRdb reprocessed the 5' RACE reads with MiXCR, giving one entry per CDR3 protein. The table has over 600,000 distinct CDR3 sequences, roughly 21% seen once. The sequencing sample was made of blood. Receptors originate from a man in his 70s in good health.

The genes are TRBV5-1 and TRBJ2-3, with 14 bases aligning to TRBD2. In germline, CDR1 is SGHRS, CDR2 YFSETQ. Unmatched junction bases numbered 5, after V lost 3 bases and J lost 5 bases. This CDR3 contains 16 residues. The CDR3 sequence is CASSSTSGRAGDTQYF. The CDR3 coding sequence is TGCGCCAGCAGCTCGACTAGCGGGAGGGCCGGAGATACGCAGTATTTT.

This clonotype was found once. V and J are TRBV10-3 and TRBJ2-1; 9 nucleotides match TRBD1. This CDR3 comprises 16 residues. Germline V gives CDR1 ENHRY, CDR2 SYGVKD. The J segment lost 4 bases and the V segment lost 6 bases, leaving 10 bases of the junction unmatched. The CDR3: CAIRSFGTGIYNEQFF. The CDR3 DNA reads as TGTGCCATCAGATCCTTTGGGACAGGGATTTACAATGAGCAGTTCTTC.

V usage is TRBV6-1 and J usage is TRBJ2-5; 10 bases agree with TRBD2. The end of the DNA aligns better with TRBJ2-1, so the J call may be wrong. The germline V gene has CDR1 MNHNS and CDR2 SASEGT. The CDR3 is 16 residues long. The CDR3 DNA sequence: TGTGCCAGCAGTAGACCGAGCGGGAGGGAGGGGAATGAGCAGTTCTTC. Its translation is CASSRPSGREGNEQFF.

The table lists this clonotype with a few counts. This sequence joins TRBV10-3 and TRBJ2-7; tentative D call: TRBD1 (5 bases). Germline CDR1 reads ENHRY; CDR2 reads SYGVKD. This CDR3 region has 13 residues. Trimming took 7 bases from V and 2 from J, leaving 12 bases between them. CDR3 protein: CAITSDTAYEQYF. The CDR3 coding sequence is TGTGCCATCACCTCGGACACTGCCTACGAGCAGTACTTC.

This clonotype was recorded a few times. The gene calls are TRBV29-1 and TRBJ2-5; possibly TRBD2 for D (6 bases). Trimming shortened V by 6 bases and J by 5 bases, and 13 bases separated the two germline ends. This CDR3 is 12 amino acids long. From germline, CDR1 is SQVTM and CDR2 ANQGSEA. CDR3 sequence reads: CSVITSPETQYF. Here the CDR3 DNA reads TGCAGCGTCATTACTAGCCCGGAGACCCAGTACTTC.

The V gene is TRBV29-1, the J gene TRBJ2-3; D may be TRBD2 (6 bases). Germline loops: CDR1 SQVTM, CDR2 ANQGSEA. Trimming shortened V by 5 bases and J by 2 bases, and 20 bases separated the two germline ends. The CDR3 loop spans 16 amino acids. The CDR3 loop reads CSVTNLAGKATDTQYF. The CDR3 coding sequence is TGCAGCGTTACCAACCTGGCGGGAAAAGCCACAGATACGCAGTATTTT.

The chain uses TRBV6-5 and TRBJ1-2; possibly TRBD1 for D (6 bases). Trimming left V 2 bases short and J 6 bases short, with 13 bases between. This CDR3 comprises 14 residues. Germline V gene sequence: CDR1 MNHEY, CDR2 SVGAGI. The CDR3 loop is CASSYGFQGNGYTF. The DNA of the CDR3 is TGTGCCAGCAGTTACGGGTTTCAGGGGAATGGCTACACCTTC.

This clonotype was detected many times. The chain recombines TRBV12-3 or TRBV12-4 with TRBJ1-6; D is undetermined. The CDR3 extends over 13 amino acids. Between the trimmed V and J ends, which lost 4 bases and 8 bases, there was a span of 9 bases. The CDR3 loop is CASSWWRDSPLHF. CDR3 coding DNA: TGTGCCAGCAGTTGGTGGAGAGATTCACCCCTCCACTTT.

This chain links TRBV5-1 with TRBJ1-6, with D possibly being TRBD1 (6 bases). This CDR3 is built from 17 residues. V lost 4 bases, J lost 0 bases, and 14 bases lay in between. From germline, CDR1 is SGHRS and CDR2 YFSETQ. In nucleotides, the CDR3 is TGCGCCAGCAGCGGGGGACACGTAAGCTCCTATAATTCACCCCTCCACTTT. It specifies CASSGGHVSSYNSPLHF.

V and J are TRBV7-9 and TRBJ1-2; D might be TRBD1 (5 bases). Trimming took off 3 bases at V and 8 bases at J, with 16 bases between the two ends. This CDR3 comprises 14 residues. Germline V gene lookup returns CDR1 SEHNR and CDR2 FQNEAQ (reference sequence). In DNA form, the CDR3 reads TGTGCCAGCAGCTTGCTGGGGCAGGGCGAAGGCTACACCTTC. It is translated as CASSLLGQGEGYTF.

Only a few counts were recorded for this clonotype. This chain uses TRBV5-6 with TRBJ2-3; D is possibly TRBD1 or TRBD2 (5 bases each). The length of the CDR3 is 14 residues. Germline-derived CDR1 and CDR2 are SGHDT and YYEEEE. Deletions cut 4 bases from V and 2 bases from J, with 11 bases between. The CDR3 here is CASSTGTHTDTQYF. CDR3 sequence (DNA): TGTGCCAGCAGCACCGGGACCCACACAGATACGCAGTATTTT. The full variable domain, completed using reference TRBV5-6 and TRBJ2-3, is DAGVTQSPTHLIKTRGQQVTLRCSPKSGHDTVSWYQQALGQGPQFIFQYYEEEERQRGNFPDRFSGHQFPNYSSELNVNALLLGDSALYLCASSTGTHTDTQYFGPGTRLTVL.

A note on this clonotype: Since the CDR3 does not end with the conserved phenylalanine or tryptophan, this likely comes from a read error. The chain has TRBV12-3 or TRBV12-4 and TRBJ2-3; no clear D gene. This CDR3 comprises 12 residues. The germline V and J ends were trimmed by 5 bases and 4 bases, with 7 bases remaining between them. As DNA, the CDR3 is TGTGCCAGCAGTGAGACACCAGATACGCAGTATTCT. It specifies CASSETPDTQYS.

This clonotype was counted a few times. This rearrangement joins TRBV7-9 to TRBJ2-4, with 9 bases matching TRBD1. The CDR3 has 16 residues. The germline CDR1 and CDR2 sequences are SEHNR and FQNEAQ (reference sequence). The V and J ends lost 5 bases and 1 base, in that order; junction bases with no gene match: 6. The CDR3 region is CASSHRDRAAKNIQYF. DNA for the CDR3: TGTGCCAGCAGCCACCGGGACAGGGCGGCCAAAAACATTCAGTACTTC.

This clonotype was counted only a few times. This chain connects TRBV6-4 to TRBJ2-1; D may be TRBD2 (6 bases). The V gene lost 3 bases and the J gene lost 7 bases, with 10 bases spanning the gap. CDR3 length: 13 residues. Germline V gene lookup returns CDR1 MRHNA and CDR2 SNTAGT. CDR3 DNA sequence: TGTGCCAGCAGTGAGGAGGGAGAGAATGAGCAGTTCTTC. It is translated as CASSEEGENEQFF.

The chain carries TRBV28 and TRBJ1-5; TRBD1 matches 7 bases. CDR1 is MDHEN and CDR2 is SYDVKM in the germline V gene. The CDR3 spans 13 residues. V trimming: 7 bases; J trimming: 7 bases; junction bases outside the gene matches: 7. The DNA for the CDR3 is TGTGCCAGCATAGTGACAGGGAGGCAGCCCCAGCATTTT. Translating it yields CASIVTGRQPQHF.

The chain joins TRBV29-1 to TRBJ1-2; possibly TRBD1 for D (5 bases). This CDR3 spans 13 amino acids. V was shortened by 7 bases and J by 4 bases, with 16 bases between the two germline ends. Germline V gene data show CDR1 as SQVTM and CDR2 as ANQGSEA. CDR3 region: CSASEGQGYGYTF. The CDR3 nucleotides read TGCAGCGCATCCGAGGGTCAGGGCTATGGCTACACCTTC.

This clonotype appeared a single time. The chain carries TRBV7-4 and TRBJ2-1, with D unresolved. The DNA end is a closer match to TRBJ2-7, so the J assignment may be wrong. The CDR3 is made up of 14 amino acids. Germline CDR1 is SGHVT and CDR2 is SQSDAQ. DNA for the CDR3: TGTGCCAGCAGCTTAGCGATTTCAAGGAGCGAGCAGTACTTC. Its translation: CASSLAISRSEQYF.